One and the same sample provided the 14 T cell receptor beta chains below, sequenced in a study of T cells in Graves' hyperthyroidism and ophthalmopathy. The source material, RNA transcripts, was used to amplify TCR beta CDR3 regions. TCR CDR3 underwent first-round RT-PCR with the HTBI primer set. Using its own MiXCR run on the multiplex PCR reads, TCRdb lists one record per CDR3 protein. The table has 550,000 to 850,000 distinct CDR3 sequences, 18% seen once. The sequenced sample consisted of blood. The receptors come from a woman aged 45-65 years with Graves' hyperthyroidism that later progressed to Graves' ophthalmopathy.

The CDR3 nucleotides are TGTGCCGTTGAAAAGGGGGCGGATGAAAAACTGTTTTTT. Translation gives CAVEKGADEKLFF. V is TRBV2 and J is TRBJ1-4, with 7 bases lining up with TRBD1. Germline CDR1 and CDR2: SNHLY and FYNNEI. The trim removed 11 bases at V and 6 bases at J, leaving 9 bases unmatched. The CDR3 covers 13 residues. Supplemented by reference TRBV2 and TRBJ1-4, the full variable domain reads EPEVTQTPSHQVTQMGQEVILRCVPISNHLYFYWYRQILGQKVEFLVSFYNNEISEKSEIFDDQFSVERPDGSNFTLKIRSTKLEDSAMYFCAVEKGADEKLFFGSGTQLSVL.

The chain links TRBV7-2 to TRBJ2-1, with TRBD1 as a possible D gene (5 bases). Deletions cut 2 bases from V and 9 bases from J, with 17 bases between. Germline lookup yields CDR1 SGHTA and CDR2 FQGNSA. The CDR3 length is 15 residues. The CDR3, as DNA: TGTGCCAGCAGCTTACTGGTCCAGGGCGTCGGTGAGCAGTTCTTC. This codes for CASSLLVQGVGEQFF.

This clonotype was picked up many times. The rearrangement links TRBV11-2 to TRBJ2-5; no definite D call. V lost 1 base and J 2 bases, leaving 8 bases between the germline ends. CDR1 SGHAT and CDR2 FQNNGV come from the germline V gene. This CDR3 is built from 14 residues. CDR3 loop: CASSLVGFQETQYF. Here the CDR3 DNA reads TGTGCCAGCAGCTTAGTGGGGTTTCAAGAGACCCAGTACTTC.

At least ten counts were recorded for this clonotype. CDR3 residues: CASSQASSGTEAFF. CDR3 in DNA: TGTGCCAGCAGCCAAGCTTCCTCGGGCACTGAAGCTTTCTTT. This chain joins TRBV3-1 and TRBJ1-1; D remains unclear. The CDR3 spans 14 residues. CDR1 and CDR2 from the germline V gene are LGHDT and YNNKEL (reference sequence). V lost 1 base to trimming and J lost 4 bases, with 10 bases between them.

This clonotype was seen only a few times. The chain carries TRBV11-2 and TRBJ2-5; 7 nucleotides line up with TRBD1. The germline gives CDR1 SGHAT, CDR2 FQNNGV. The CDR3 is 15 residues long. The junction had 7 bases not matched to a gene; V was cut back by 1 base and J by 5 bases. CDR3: CASSLGNRGGETQYF. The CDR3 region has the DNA TGTGCCAGCAGCTTAGGAAACAGGGGTGGTGAGACCCAGTACTTC.

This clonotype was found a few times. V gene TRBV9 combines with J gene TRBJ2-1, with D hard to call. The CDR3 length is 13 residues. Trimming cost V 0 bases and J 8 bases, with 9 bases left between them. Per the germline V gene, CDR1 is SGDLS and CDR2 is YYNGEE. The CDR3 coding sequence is TGTGCCAGCAGCGTAGAAGGGTTCGATGAGCAGTTCTTC. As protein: CASSVEGFDEQFF.

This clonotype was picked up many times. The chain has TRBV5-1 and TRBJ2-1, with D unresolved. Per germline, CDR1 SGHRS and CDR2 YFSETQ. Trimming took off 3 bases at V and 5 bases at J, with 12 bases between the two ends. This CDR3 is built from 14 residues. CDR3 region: CASSWRRPDNEQFF. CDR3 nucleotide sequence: TGCGCCAGCAGCTGGCGCCGGCCGGACAATGAGCAGTTCTTC.

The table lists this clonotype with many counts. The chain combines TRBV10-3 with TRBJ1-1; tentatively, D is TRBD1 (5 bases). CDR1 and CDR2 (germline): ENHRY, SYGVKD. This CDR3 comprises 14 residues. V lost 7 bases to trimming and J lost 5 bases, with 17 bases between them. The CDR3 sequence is CAITPGDVETEAFF. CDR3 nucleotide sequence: TGTGCCATCACCCCCGGGGACGTCGAGACTGAAGCTTTCTTT.

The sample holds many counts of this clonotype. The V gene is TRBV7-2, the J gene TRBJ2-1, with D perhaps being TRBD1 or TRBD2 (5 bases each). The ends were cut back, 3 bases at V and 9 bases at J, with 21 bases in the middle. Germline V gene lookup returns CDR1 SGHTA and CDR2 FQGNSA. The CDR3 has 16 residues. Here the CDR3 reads CASSFRSGTSSREQFF. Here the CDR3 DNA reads TGTGCCAGCAGCTTTAGGTCGGGGACGTCGTCCCGTGAGCAGTTCTTC.

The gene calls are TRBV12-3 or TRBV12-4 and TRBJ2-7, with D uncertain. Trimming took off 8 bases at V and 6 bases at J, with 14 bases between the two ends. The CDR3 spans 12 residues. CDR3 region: CASPAELGEQYF. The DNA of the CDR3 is TGTGCCAGCCCGGCCGAGTTGGGCGAGCAGTACTTC.

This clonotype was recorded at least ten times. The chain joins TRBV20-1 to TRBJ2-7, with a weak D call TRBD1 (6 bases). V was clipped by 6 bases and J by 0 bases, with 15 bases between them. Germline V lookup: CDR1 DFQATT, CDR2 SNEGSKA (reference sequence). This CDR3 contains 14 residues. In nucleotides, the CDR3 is TGCAGTGCGACAAGGGGGACGGTCTCCTACGAGCAGTACTTC. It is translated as CSATRGTVSYEQYF.

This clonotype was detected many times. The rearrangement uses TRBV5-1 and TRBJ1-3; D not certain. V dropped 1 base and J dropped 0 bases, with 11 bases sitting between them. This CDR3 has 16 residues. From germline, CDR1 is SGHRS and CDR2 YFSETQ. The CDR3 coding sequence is TGCGCCAGCAGCTTGAACGGACGGAGCTCTGGAAACACCATATATTTT. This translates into CASSLNGRSSGNTIYF.

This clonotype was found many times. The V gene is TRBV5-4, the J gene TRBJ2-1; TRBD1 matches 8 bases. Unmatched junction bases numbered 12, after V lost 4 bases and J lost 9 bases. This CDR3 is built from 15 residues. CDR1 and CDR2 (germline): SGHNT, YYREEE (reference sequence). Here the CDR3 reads CASSHISTGAGEQFF. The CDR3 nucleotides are TGTGCCAGCAGCCACATATCGACAGGGGCGGGTGAGCAGTTCTTC.

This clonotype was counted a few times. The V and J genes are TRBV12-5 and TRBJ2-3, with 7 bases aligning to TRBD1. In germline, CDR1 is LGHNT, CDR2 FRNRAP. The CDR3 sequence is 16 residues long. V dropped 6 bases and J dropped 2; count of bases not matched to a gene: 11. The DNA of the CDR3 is TGTGCTAGTGGCCCGCTCCGGGACAGCCTCACAGATACGCAGTATTTT. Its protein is CASGPLRDSLTDTQYF.